The table lists the clone carrying this TCR beta chain with many counts. This sample stems from a study of T cells after yellow fever vaccination. The wider study: Fractions of limited cellularity were prepared by means of SMART-Seq v4 Ultra Low Input.

Germline V CDR1 and CDR2: MNHNY, SVGAGI (reference sequence). Trimming shortened V by 10 bases and J by 9 bases, and 13 bases separated the two germline ends. This CDR3 comprises 10 residues. TCRdb used MiXCR to reprocess the 5' RACE reads, holding one entry per CDR3 protein. The profile covers 600,000 to 750,000 distinct CDR3 sequences, with 9% to 15% appearing a single time and about 15% taken by the ten largest. The source was PBMCs, collected on the day of the yellow fever booster vaccination. This receptor was identified in a man aged 25 to 45 who received the YFV17D yellow fever vaccine. V gene TRBV6-6 combines with J gene TRBJ2-7; D is ambiguous. The CDR3 protein is CATQAGVQYF. The CDR3 DNA sequence: TGTGCCACCCAGGCCGGTGTGCAGTACTTC.